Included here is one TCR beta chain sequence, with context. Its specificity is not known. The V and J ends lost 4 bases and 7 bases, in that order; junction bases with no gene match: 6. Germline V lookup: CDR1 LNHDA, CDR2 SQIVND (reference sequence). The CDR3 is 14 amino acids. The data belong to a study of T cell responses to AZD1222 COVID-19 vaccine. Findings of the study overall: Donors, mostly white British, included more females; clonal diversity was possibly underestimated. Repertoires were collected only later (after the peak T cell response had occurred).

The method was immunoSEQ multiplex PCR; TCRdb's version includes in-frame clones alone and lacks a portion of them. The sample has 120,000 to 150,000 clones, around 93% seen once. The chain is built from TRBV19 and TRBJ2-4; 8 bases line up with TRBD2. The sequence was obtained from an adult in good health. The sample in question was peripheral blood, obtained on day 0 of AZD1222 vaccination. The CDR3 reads CASSTRGGHNIQYF. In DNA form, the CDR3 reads TGTGCCAGTAGTACCCGGGGGGGCCACAACATTCAGTACTTC.